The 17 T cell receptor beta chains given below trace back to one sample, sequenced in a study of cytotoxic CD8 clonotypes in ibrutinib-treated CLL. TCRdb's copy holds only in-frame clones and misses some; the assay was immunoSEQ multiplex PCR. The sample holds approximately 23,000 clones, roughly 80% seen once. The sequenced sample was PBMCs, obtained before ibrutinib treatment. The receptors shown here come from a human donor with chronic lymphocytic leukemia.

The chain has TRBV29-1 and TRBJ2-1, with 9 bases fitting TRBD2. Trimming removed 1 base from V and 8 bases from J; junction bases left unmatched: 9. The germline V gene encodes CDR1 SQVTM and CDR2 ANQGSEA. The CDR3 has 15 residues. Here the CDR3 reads CSVEARLAGLDEQFF. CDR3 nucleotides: TGCAGCGTTGAAGCGAGGCTAGCGGGATTGGATGAGCAGTTCTTC.

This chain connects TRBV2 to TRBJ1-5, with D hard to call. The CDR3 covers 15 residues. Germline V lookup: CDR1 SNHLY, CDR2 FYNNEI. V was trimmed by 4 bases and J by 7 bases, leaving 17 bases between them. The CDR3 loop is CASSAFLEGRQPQHF. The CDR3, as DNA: TGTGCCAGCAGTGCGTTTTTAGAGGGTCGGCAGCCCCAGCATTTT.

The CDR3 nucleotides are TGTGCCAGCAGCTTCGAGGGGTATGGGAGCAATCAGCCCCAGCATTTT. This sequence encodes CASSFEGYGSNQPQHF. This sequence joins TRBV7-8 and TRBJ1-5, with D perhaps matching TRBD1 (5 bases). The CDR3 totals 16 residues. The germline V gene has CDR1 SGHVS and CDR2 FQNEAQ. Trimming stripped 3 bases from V and 1 base from J, with 13 bases between.

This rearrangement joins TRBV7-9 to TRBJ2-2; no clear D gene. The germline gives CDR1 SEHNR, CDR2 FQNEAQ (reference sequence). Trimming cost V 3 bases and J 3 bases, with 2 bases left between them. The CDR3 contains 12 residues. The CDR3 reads CASSFYTGELFF. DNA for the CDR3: TGTGCCAGCAGCTTCTACACCGGGGAGCTGTTTTTT.

The CDR3 DNA is TGTGCCAGCAGCGTAGCTACAGGATTTGGAACTGAAGCTTTCTTT. Translating it yields CASSVATGFGTEAFF. V is TRBV9 and J is TRBJ1-1; possibly TRBD1 for D (5 bases). Germline V CDR1 and CDR2: SGDLS, YYNGEE. This CDR3 is 15 amino acids long. The ends were cut back, 0 bases at V and 5 bases at J, with 14 bases in the middle.

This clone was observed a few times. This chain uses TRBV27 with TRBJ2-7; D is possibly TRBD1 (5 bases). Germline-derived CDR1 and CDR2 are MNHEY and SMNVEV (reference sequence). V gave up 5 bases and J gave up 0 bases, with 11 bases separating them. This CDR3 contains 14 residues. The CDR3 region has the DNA TGTGCCAGCAGTCGCCAGGGCAACTCCTACGAGCAGTACTTC. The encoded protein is CASSRQGNSYEQYF.

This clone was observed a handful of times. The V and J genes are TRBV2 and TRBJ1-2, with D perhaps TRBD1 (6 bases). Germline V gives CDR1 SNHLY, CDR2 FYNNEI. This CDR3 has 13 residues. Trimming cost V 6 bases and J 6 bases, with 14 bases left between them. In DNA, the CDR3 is TGTGCCAGCAGGGCTAGGGGGGGAAATGGCTACACCTTC. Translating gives CASRARGGNGYTF.

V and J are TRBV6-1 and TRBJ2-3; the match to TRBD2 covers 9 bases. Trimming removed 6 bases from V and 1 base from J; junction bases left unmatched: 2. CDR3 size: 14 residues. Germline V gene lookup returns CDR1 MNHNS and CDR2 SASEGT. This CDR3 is CASSRTSGTDTQYF. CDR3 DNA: TGTGCCAGCAGCCGGACTAGCGGCACAGATACGCAGTATTTT.

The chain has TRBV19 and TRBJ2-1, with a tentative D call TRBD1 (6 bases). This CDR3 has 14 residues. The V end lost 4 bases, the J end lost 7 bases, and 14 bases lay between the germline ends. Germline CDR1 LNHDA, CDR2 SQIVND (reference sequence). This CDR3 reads CASSKGQSLNEQFF. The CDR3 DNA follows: TGTGCCAGTAGTAAGGGACAATCCTTAAATGAGCAGTTCTTC.

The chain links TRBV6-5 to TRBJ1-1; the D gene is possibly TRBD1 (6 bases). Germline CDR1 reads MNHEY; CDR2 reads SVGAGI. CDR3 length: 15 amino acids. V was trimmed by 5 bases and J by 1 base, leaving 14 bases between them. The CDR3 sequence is CASSNPGQANTEAFF. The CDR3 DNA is TGTGCCAGCAGTAATCCGGGACAAGCGAACACTGAAGCTTTCTTT.

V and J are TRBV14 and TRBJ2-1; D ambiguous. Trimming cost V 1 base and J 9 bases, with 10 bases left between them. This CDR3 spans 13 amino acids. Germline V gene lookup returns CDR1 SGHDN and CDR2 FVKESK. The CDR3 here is CASSQVWQPEQFF. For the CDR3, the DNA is TGTGCCAGCAGCCAAGTTTGGCAGCCTGAGCAGTTCTTC.

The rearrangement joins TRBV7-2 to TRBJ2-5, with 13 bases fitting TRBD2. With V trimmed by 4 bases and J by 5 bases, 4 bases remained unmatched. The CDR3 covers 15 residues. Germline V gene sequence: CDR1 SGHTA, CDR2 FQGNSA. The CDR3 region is CASSSLAGGLETQYF. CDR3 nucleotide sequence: TGTGCCAGCAGCTCACTAGCGGGAGGGCTGGAGACCCAGTACTTC.

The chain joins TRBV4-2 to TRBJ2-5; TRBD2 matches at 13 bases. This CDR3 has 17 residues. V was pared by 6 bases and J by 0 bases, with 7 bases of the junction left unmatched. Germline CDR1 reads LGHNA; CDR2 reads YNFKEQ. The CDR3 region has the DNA TGTGCCAGCAGACGGACTAGCGGGGGAGAGTACCAAGAGACCCAGTACTTC. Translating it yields CASRRTSGGEYQETQYF.

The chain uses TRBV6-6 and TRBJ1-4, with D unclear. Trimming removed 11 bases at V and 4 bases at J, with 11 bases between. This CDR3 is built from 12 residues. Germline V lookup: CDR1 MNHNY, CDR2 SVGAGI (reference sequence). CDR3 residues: CAVGIFNEKLFF. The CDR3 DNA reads TGTGCCGTCGGGATTTTTAATGAAAAACTGTTTTTT.

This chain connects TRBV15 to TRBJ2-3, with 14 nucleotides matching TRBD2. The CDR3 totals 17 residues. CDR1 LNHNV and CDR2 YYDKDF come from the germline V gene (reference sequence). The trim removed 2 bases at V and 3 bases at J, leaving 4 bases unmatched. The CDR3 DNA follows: TGTGCCACCAGCAGAACTCGGACTAGCGGGAGGACAGATACGCAGTATTTT. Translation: CATSRTRTSGRTDTQYF.

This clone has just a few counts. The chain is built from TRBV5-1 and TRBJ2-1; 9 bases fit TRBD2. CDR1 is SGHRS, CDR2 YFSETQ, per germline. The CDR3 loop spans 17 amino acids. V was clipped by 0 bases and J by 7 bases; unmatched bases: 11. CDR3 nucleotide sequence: TGCGCCAGCAGCTTGGCCGGACTAGCGACCGCCTGGAATGAGCAGTTCTTC. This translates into CASSLAGLATAWNEQFF.

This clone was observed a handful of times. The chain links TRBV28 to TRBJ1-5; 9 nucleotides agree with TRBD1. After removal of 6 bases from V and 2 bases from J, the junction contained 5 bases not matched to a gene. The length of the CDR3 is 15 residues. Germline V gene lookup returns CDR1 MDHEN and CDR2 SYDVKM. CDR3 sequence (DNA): TGTGCCAGCAGGAAAACAGGGGGCGGCAATCAGCCCCAGCATTTT. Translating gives CASRKTGGGNQPQHF.